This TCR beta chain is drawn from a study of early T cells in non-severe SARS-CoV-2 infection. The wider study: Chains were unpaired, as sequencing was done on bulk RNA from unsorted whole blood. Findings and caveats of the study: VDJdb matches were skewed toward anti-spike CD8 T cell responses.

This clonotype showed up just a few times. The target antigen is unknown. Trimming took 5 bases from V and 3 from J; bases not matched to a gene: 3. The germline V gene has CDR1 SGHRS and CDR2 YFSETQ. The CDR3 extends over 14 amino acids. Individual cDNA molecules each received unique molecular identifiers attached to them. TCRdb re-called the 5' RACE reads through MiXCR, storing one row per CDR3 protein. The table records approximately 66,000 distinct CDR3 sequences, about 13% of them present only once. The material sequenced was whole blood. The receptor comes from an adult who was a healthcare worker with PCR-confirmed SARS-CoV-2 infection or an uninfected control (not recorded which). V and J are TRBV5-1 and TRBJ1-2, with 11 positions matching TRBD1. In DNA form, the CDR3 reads TGCGCCAGCAGTAGGACAGGGGGCGACTATGGCTACACCTTC. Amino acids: CASSRTGGDYGYTF.